This entry concerns a single TCR beta chain. The junction shows a germline mismatch at one end, possibly a read error. TCRdb used MiXCR to reprocess the reads, holding one entry per CDR3 protein. The data hold some 89,000 distinct CDR3 sequences, with 30% to 35% observed a single time. The record originates from a study of type 1 regulatory T cells. Study information: T-allo10 is a Tr1-enriched, alloantigen-specific CD4 T cell product made in vitro.

CDR3 length equals 14 residues. Germline V gives CDR1 SGHTA, CDR2 FQGNSA. Source material: CD4+ T cells, either the whole sample or a sorted fraction (not recorded which). V usage is TRBV7-2 and J usage is TRBJ2-3, with D tentatively TRBD1 (5 bases). This TCR was sampled from a human donor in good health. In DNA form, the CDR3 reads TGTGACAGCAGCTCCCAGGGTCTCACAGATACGCAGTATTTT. Its translation is CDSSSQGLTDTQYF.